The 30 T cell receptor beta chains in this list originate from one sample, sequenced in a study of early T cells in non-severe SARS-CoV-2 infection. Each CDR3 protein is one row after TCRdb ran MiXCR on the 5' RACE reads. The sample includes 35,000 to 40,000 distinct CDR3 sequences, roughly 5.3% of them seen just once. Sequencing was carried out using whole blood. The origin of the receptors is an adult who was a healthcare worker with PCR-confirmed SARS-CoV-2 infection or an uninfected control (not recorded which).

In this sample, this clonotype turned up many times. V gene TRBV7-8 combines with J gene TRBJ2-1; perhaps TRBD1 as D (5 bases). The CDR3 loop spans 15 amino acids. Germline V CDR1 and CDR2: SGHVS, FQNEAQ. V was trimmed by 5 bases and J by 6 bases, leaving 17 bases between them. This CDR3 is CASSPQAILTNEQFF. The CDR3 DNA reads TGTGCCAGCAGCCCACAGGCGATCCTAACCAATGAGCAGTTCTTC.

This clonotype was seen a few times. This sequence joins TRBV23-1 and TRBJ2-1, with 14 positions matching TRBD2. TRBV23-1 is an ORF; its function is uncertain. This CDR3 has 16 amino acids. The V gene end was trimmed by 5 bases and the J gene end by 8 bases; junction bases not matched to a gene: 8. This chain's CDR3 is CASSGSTSGGADEQFF. The CDR3 nucleotides read TGCGCCAGCAGTGGTTCGACTAGCGGGGGGGCCGATGAGCAGTTCTTC.

V usage is TRBV18 and J usage is TRBJ2-3, with D possibly TRBD1 on 6 matching bases. Germline V gene lookup returns CDR1 KGHSH and CDR2 LQKENI. The CDR3 loop spans 16 amino acids. Trimming removed 0 bases from V and 4 bases from J, with 14 bases in between. The CDR3, as DNA: TGTGCCAGCTCACCACCGGCGCAGGGGTCTGCAGATACGCAGTATTTT. As protein: CASSPPAQGSADTQYF.

The table lists this clonotype with many counts. The chain carries TRBV6-1 and TRBJ1-5; 7 positions match TRBD1. The CDR3 runs to 18 residues. Per the germline V gene, CDR1 is MNHNS and CDR2 is SASEGT. The trim removed 5 bases at V and 0 bases at J, leaving 13 bases unmatched. Written as DNA, the CDR3 is TGTGCCAGCAGTAACGCAGGGGGTGGAGTGTATAGCAATCAGCCCCAGCATTTT. Translated, it gives CASSNAGGGVYSNQPQHF.

Many counts were recorded for this clonotype. This rearrangement joins TRBV7-9 to TRBJ2-1; D may be TRBD1 (5 bases). Per germline, CDR1 SEHNR and CDR2 FQNEAQ (reference sequence). The CDR3 length is 14 residues. The germline V and J ends were trimmed by 5 bases and 7 bases, with 15 bases remaining between them. The CDR3, as DNA: TGTGCCAGCAGCGATTTATGGGGCCGAAATGAGCAGTTCTTC. As protein: CASSDLWGRNEQFF.

This clonotype was picked up many times. The chain employs TRBV5-1 and TRBJ1-1; D is perhaps TRBD1 (6 bases). Germline values: CDR1 SGHRS, CDR2 YFSETQ. Trimming removed 0 bases at V and 4 bases at J, with 13 bases between. This CDR3 is 15 amino acids long. The CDR3 nucleotides read TGCGCCAGCAGCTTGGTCTCAGGGGTTGGCACTGAAGCTTTCTTT. It is translated as CASSLVSGVGTEAFF. Filled out from reference TRBV5-1 and TRBJ1-1, the complete variable domain reads KAGVTQTPRYLIKTRGQQVTLSCSPISGHRSVSWYQQTPGQGLQFLFEYFSETQRNKGNFPGRFSGRQFSNSRSEMNVSTLELGDSALYLCASSLVSGVGTEAFFGQGTRLTVV.

This clonotype showed up many times. The J gene is TRBJ1-2, the V gene TRBV3-1; D remains ambiguous. Germline V gene lookup returns CDR1 LGHDT and CDR2 YNNKEL (reference sequence). V was pared by 0 bases and J by 3 bases, with 5 bases between. The CDR3 covers 13 residues. The CDR3 DNA follows: TGTGCCAGCAGCCAAGAATCAGACTATGGCTACACCTTC. Residues: CASSQESDYGYTF.

This clonotype occurred many times. This chain connects TRBV20-1 to TRBJ1-2; D is unclear. CDR3 length equals 10 residues. The germline V gene encodes CDR1 DFQATT and CDR2 SNEGSKA (reference sequence). V was pared by 0 bases and J by 6 bases, with 2 bases between. CDR3: CSAREDGYTF. Written as DNA, the CDR3 is TGCAGTGCTAGAGAGGATGGCTACACCTTC.

The gene calls are TRBV19 and TRBJ1-4; TRBD1 matches at 8 bases. In germline, CDR1 is LNHDA, CDR2 SQIVND (reference sequence). Trimming took 5 bases from V and 8 from J; bases not matched to a gene: 10. The CDR3 extends over 15 amino acids. The CDR3 loop is CASSLYRDRTEKLFF. The CDR3 bases are TGTGCCAGTAGTCTTTACCGGGACAGGACAGAAAAACTGTTTTTT.

In its sample, this clonotype was seen many times. The chain couples TRBV12-3 or TRBV12-4 to TRBJ1-6; no definite D call. Trimming removed 4 bases at V and 7 bases at J, with 11 bases between. The length of the CDR3 is 14 residues. In DNA form, the CDR3 reads TGTGCCAGCAGTTCTGCGCATCGGAATTCACCCCTCCACTTT. Its protein product is CASSSAHRNSPLHF.

This clonotype came up a few times. V gene TRBV28 combines with J gene TRBJ2-3, with D perhaps being TRBD1 or TRBD2 (6 bases each). The CDR3 is 18 residues long. The germline V gene has CDR1 MDHEN and CDR2 SYDVKM. V lost 3 bases, J lost 1 base, and 20 bases lay in between. The CDR3 spells CASSFSPMGGWGTDTQYF. The CDR3 bases are TGTGCCAGCAGTTTTTCGCCAATGGGGGGCTGGGGCACAGATACGCAGTATTTT.

This clonotype was seen at least ten times. The chain employs TRBV12-3 or TRBV12-4 and TRBJ2-1; 11 bases are shared with TRBD1. V lost 4 bases, J lost 12 bases, and 8 bases stayed unmatched. This CDR3 is built from 14 residues. CDR3 bases: TGTGCCAGCAGTTCGGGACAGGGGGTTTGGGGGCAGTTCTTC. Protein sequence: CASSSGQGVWGQFF.

The sample holds many counts of this clonotype. The V call is TRBV9, the J call TRBJ2-1; perhaps TRBD2 as D (6 bases). CDR1 is SGDLS, CDR2 YYNGEE, per germline. The CDR3 has 14 amino acids. The V and J ends lost 1 base and 5 bases respectively, with 10 bases between them. CDR3: CASSVRGLDNEQFF. CDR3 DNA: TGTGCCAGCAGCGTACGGGGGTTGGACAATGAGCAGTTCTTC.

At least ten counts were recorded for this clonotype. V gene TRBV7-8 combines with J gene TRBJ2-7, with 7 bases aligning to TRBD2. In germline, CDR1 is SGHVS, CDR2 FQNEAQ. The CDR3 contains 17 residues. V trimming: 0 bases; J trimming: 0 bases; junction bases outside the gene matches: 8. This CDR3 is CASSLAALAESSYEQYF. The CDR3 nucleotides are TGTGCCAGCAGCTTAGCGGCTCTAGCGGAATCCTCCTACGAGCAGTACTTC.

A few counts support this clonotype. The gene calls are TRBV2 and TRBJ1-2; tentative D call: TRBD1 (5 bases). The CDR3 runs 13 residues. Germline V gene data show CDR1 as SNHLY and CDR2 as FYNNEI. Trimming pared 4 bases from V and 4 bases from J, leaving 10 bases between. The CDR3 reads CASSAQGSYGYTF. The CDR3 coding sequence is TGTGCCAGCAGTGCGCAGGGTTCCTATGGCTACACCTTC.

Many counts were recorded for this clonotype. The rearrangement uses TRBV6-6 and TRBJ2-6; no definite D call. V lost 0 bases and J 0 bases, leaving 9 bases between the germline ends. The CDR3 length is 17 residues. CDR1 and CDR2 from the germline V gene are MNHNY and SVGAGI (reference sequence). This CDR3 reads CASSYSILVSGANVLTF. The CDR3 DNA sequence: TGTGCCAGCAGTTACTCGATTTTGGTCTCTGGGGCCAACGTCCTGACTTTC.

The table lists this clonotype with many counts. This chain joins TRBV27 and TRBJ2-5, with 9 bases lining up with TRBD2. The V gene end was trimmed by 5 bases and the J gene end by 5 bases; junction bases not matched to a gene: 9. The V gene's germline CDR1 is MNHEY and CDR2 SMNVEV (reference sequence). CDR3 length: 15 residues. CDR3 DNA: TGTGCCAGCAGTGGCACCGGGACTAGCATGGAGACCCAGTACTTC. Translation gives CASSGTGTSMETQYF.

This clonotype was detected ten times or more. V and J are TRBV6-2 or TRBV6-3 and TRBJ1-1, with no clear D. The CDR3 is 14 amino acids. The V and J ends lost 9 bases and 0 bases respectively, with 14 bases between them. Germline loops: CDR1 MNHEY, CDR2 SVGEGT. In nucleotides, the CDR3 is TGTGCCAGTATTTTGGACGAAATGAACACTGAAGCTTTCTTT. Protein sequence: CASILDEMNTEAFF.

The chain recombines TRBV5-1 with TRBJ2-4; tentatively, D is TRBD2 (6 bases). This CDR3 is 14 amino acids long. Trimming pared 4 bases from V and 8 bases from J, leaving 16 bases between. Germline CDR1 and CDR2: SGHRS and YFSETQ. As DNA, the CDR3 is TGCGCCAGCAGCCCGATAGCCACGGGAGACATTCAGTACTTC. Amino acid sequence: CASSPIATGDIQYF. The entire variable domain, with the rest obtained from reference TRBV5-1 and TRBJ2-4, is as follows: KAGVTQTPRYLIKTRGQQVTLSCSPISGHRSVSWYQQTPGQGLQFLFEYFSETQRNKGNFPGRFSGRQFSNSRSEMNVSTLELGDSALYLCASSPIATGDIQYFGAGTRLSVL.

The CDR3 region has the DNA TGCAGTGTAGGTGGGACAGATGCCTACGAGCAGTACTTC. As protein: CSVGGTDAYEQYF. The chain joins TRBV20-1 to TRBJ2-7; 7 bases align to TRBD1. The ends lost 7 bases at V and 2 bases at J; junction bases unmatched: 8. Germline CDR1 and CDR2: DFQATT and SNEGSKA (reference sequence). This CDR3 spans 13 amino acids.

The sample holds many counts of this clonotype. As DNA, the CDR3 is TGTGCCAGCAGCTTAGCCGGGGAGCTGTTTTTT. Translation: CASSLAGELFF. This chain joins TRBV7-6 and TRBJ2-2, with D uncertain. This CDR3 comprises 11 residues. V shed 0 bases and J shed 7 bases, with 0 bases lying between them. Germline CDR1 SGHVS, CDR2 FNYEAQ.

This clonotype was seen repeatedly, ten times or more. CDR3 coding DNA: TGTGCCAGCAGCCCGGACACGAAAGAGACCCAGTACTTC. It yields the protein CASSPDTKETQYF. The rearrangement uses TRBV5-4 and TRBJ2-5; tentative D call: TRBD1 (5 bases). V was clipped by 4 bases and J by 3 bases, with 10 bases between them. Germline V gives CDR1 SGHNT, CDR2 YYREEE (reference sequence). The CDR3 is 13 residues long.

This clonotype was observed many times. The rearrangement uses TRBV5-1 and TRBJ2-3, with 8 bases fitting TRBD2. Germline V CDR1 and CDR2: SGHRS, YFSETQ. The CDR3 consists of 16 residues. The V segment lost 0 bases and the J segment 2 bases; nucleotides outside the gene matches: 5. CDR3 bases: TGCGCCAGCAGCTTGGGGGCCGGGGGGGCCACAGATACGCAGTATTTT. Its translation is CASSLGAGGATDTQYF.

This clonotype was detected many times. The CDR3 spells CASSLSRPPYTGELFF. The DNA of the CDR3 is TGTGCCAGCAGCTTGTCCAGGCCACCATATACCGGGGAGCTGTTTTTT. The chain couples TRBV7-3 to TRBJ2-2, with D unresolved. Deletions cut 3 bases from V and 5 bases from J, with 16 bases between. Germline CDR1 SGHTA, CDR2 FQGTGA. The CDR3 is 16 residues long. The whole variable domain, remainder taken from reference TRBV7-3 and TRBJ2-2, is GAGVSQTPSNKVTEKGKYVELRCDPISGHTALYWYRQSLGQGPEFLIYFQGTGAADDSGLPNDRFFAVRPEGSVSTLKIQRTERGDSAVYLCASSLSRPPYTGELFFGEGSRLTVL.

The rearrangement uses TRBV18 and TRBJ2-7; D could derive from TRBD1 or TRBD2 (5 bases each). The CDR3 extends over 15 amino acids. Trimming left V 3 bases short and J 2 bases short, with 14 bases between. CDR1 and CDR2 (germline): KGHSH, LQKENI. The CDR3 region has the DNA TGTGCCAGCTCACCGGCAGGGAGTTTTACCTACGAGCAGTACTTC. Protein product: CASSPAGSFTYEQYF.

There are a few counts of this clonotype. V is TRBV12-3 or TRBV12-4 and J is TRBJ2-6, with D tentatively TRBD1 (5 bases). The CDR3 extends over 16 amino acids. With 7 bases removed from V and 0 bases from J, the gap between germline ends came to 13 bases. CDR3 bases: TGTGCCAGCAAGACAGTTCCTTCCTCTGGGGCCAACGTCCTGACTTTC. Translation gives CASKTVPSSGANVLTF.

This clonotype was seen repeatedly, ten times or more. The chain couples TRBV11-2 to TRBJ2-1, with 9 bases lining up with TRBD2. Germline loops: CDR1 SGHAT, CDR2 FQNNGV. The CDR3 has 15 residues. The V segment lost 5 bases and the J segment 6 bases; nucleotides outside the gene matches: 8. As DNA, the CDR3 is TGTGCCAGCAGCGGTACTAGCGGGCCTTTCAATGAGCAGTTCTTC. Protein product: CASSGTSGPFNEQFF. The whole variable domain, remainder taken from reference TRBV11-2 and TRBJ2-1, is EAGVAQSPRYKIIEKRQSVAFWCNPISGHATLYWYQQILGQGPKLLIQFQNNGVVDDSQLPKDRFSAERLKGVDSTLKIQPAKLEDSAVYLCASSGTSGPFNEQFFGPGTRLTVL.

This clonotype was counted many times. The rearrangement joins TRBV6-5 to TRBJ2-3, with D possibly TRBD2 on 5 matching bases. The V end lost 6 bases, the J end lost 7 bases, and 8 bases lay between the germline ends. CDR3 length: 11 residues. Per the germline V gene, CDR1 is MNHEY and CDR2 is SVGAGI. This CDR3 reads CASRLGNTQYF. The CDR3 region has the DNA TGTGCCAGCAGACTAGGGAATACGCAGTATTTT.

This clonotype was picked up many times. The CDR3 coding sequence is TGTGCCAGCAGCTTAGGGACCGGGGCCCCCGGACTGGAGACCCAGTACTTC. Protein: CASSLGTGAPGLETQYF. The genes are TRBV11-2 and TRBJ2-5, with D perhaps matching TRBD1 or TRBD2 (5 bases each). Germline-derived CDR1 and CDR2 are SGHAT and FQNNGV. V was pared by 1 base and J by 5 bases, with 20 bases between. This CDR3 spans 17 amino acids.

Details on this clonotype: A much larger clone lies a single base off, so this may be a read error. The rearrangement links TRBV11-2 to TRBJ2-7; D ambiguous. CDR3 length equals 12 residues. Germline CDR1 reads SGHAT; CDR2 reads FQNNGV. The CDR3 coding sequence is TGTGGCAGCATTTCCCCGGCTAGGGAGCAGTACTTC. As protein: CGSISPAREQYF.